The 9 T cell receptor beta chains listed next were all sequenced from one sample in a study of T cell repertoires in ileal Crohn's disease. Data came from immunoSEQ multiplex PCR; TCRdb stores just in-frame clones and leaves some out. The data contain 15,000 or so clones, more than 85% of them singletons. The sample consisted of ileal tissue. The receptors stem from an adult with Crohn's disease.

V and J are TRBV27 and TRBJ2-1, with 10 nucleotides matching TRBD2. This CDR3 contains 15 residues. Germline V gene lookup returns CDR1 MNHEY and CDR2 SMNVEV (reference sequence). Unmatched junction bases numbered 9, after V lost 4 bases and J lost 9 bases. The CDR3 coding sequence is TGTGCCAGCAGTTCCCGAGTAGCGGGGGGTCTTGAGCAGTTCTTC. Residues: CASSSRVAGGLEQFF.

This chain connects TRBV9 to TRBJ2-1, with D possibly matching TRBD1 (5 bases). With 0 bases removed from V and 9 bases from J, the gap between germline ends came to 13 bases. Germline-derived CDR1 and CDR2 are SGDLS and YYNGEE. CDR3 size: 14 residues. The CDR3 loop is CASSVAEGVAEQFF. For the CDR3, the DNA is TGTGCCAGCAGCGTAGCTGAAGGGGTCGCTGAGCAGTTCTTC.

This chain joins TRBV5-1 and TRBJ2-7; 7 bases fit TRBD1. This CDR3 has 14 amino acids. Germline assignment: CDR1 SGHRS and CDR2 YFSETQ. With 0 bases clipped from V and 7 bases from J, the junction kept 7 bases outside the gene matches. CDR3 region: CASSLGGGLREQYF. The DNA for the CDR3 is TGCGCCAGCAGCTTGGGAGGGGGCCTTAGAGAGCAGTACTTC.

The CDR3 bases are TGTGCCAGCAGCTTAGGATCGGGGGGTGAGCAGTTCTTC. It encodes CASSLGSGGEQFF. This chain uses TRBV7-3 with TRBJ2-1, with 7 bases identical to TRBD2. Trimming at V came to 2 bases and at J to 9 bases, leaving 4 bases not matched to a gene. The CDR3 sequence is 13 residues long. The V gene's germline CDR1 is SGHTA and CDR2 FQGTGA.

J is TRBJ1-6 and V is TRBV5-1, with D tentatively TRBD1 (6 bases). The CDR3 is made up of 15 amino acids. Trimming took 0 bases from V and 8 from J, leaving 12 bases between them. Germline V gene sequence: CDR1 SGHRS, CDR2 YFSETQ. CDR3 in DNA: TGCGCCAGCAGCTTGGAAGGGGGAGTGGATTCACCCCTCCACTTT. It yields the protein CASSLEGGVDSPLHF.

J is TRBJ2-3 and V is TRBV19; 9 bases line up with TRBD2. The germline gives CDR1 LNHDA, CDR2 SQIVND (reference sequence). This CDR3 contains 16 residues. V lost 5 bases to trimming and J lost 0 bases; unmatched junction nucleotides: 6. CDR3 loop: CASSDSGGPSTDTQYF. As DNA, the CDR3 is TGTGCCAGTAGTGATAGCGGGGGCCCTAGCACAGATACGCAGTATTTT.

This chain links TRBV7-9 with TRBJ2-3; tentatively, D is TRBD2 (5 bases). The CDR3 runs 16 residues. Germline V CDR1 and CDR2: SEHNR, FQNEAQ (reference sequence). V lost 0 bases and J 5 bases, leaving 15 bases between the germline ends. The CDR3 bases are TGTGCCAGCAGCTTAGCGCAATGGACGGGGTTAGATACGCAGTATTTT. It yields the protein CASSLAQWTGLDTQYF.

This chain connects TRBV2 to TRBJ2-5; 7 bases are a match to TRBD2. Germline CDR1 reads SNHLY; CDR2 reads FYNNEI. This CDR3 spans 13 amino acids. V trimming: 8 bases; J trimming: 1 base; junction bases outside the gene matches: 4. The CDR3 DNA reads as TGTGCCAGCGGCGGGGGAGCCCAAGAGACCCAGTACTTC. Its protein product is CASGGGAQETQYF.

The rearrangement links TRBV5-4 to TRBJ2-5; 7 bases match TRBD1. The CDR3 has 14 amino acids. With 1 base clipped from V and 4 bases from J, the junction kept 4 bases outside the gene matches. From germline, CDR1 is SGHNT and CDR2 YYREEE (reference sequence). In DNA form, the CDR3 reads TGTGCCAGCAGCTTGACAGGGGATGGAGAGACCCAGTACTTC. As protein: CASSLTGDGETQYF. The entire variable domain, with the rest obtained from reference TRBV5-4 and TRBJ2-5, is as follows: ETGVTQSPTHLIKTRGQQVTLRCSSQSGHNTVSWYQQALGQGPQFIFQYYREEENGRGNFPPRFSGLQFPNYSSELNVNALELDDSALYLCASSLTGDGETQYFGPGTRLLVL.